These T cell receptor beta chains were read from a single sample in a study of blood T cell repertoires in COVID-19. Repertoires were generated with immunoSEQ multiplex PCR, while TCRdb's copy carries only in-frame clones and drops some. The sample includes 350,000 to 550,000 clones, around 89% of them seen just once. Input material: peripheral blood. These receptors were collected from a young woman with acute or convalescent COVID-19. CDR3s include the opening cysteine and the closing phenylalanine or tryptophan.

J: TRBJ2-1
V: TRBV11-3
CDR3: CASSLSQGNNEQFF

J: TRBJ1-6
V: TRBV6-1
CDR3: CASSASQGVKNSPLHF

J: TRBJ2-2
V: TRBV5-4
CDR3: CASSSWTSGDTGELFF

J: TRBJ1-4
V: TRBV5-5
CDR3: CASSLLGQGYEKLFF

J: TRBJ1-1
V: TRBV7-3
CDR3: CASSLQGNGNTEAFF

J: TRBJ2-7
V: TRBV28
CDR3: CASSFWAGALYEQYF

J: TRBJ1-6
V: TRBV4-1
CDR3: CASSQVRMGQVVYNSPLHF

J: TRBJ2-2
V: TRBV5-5
CDR3: CASSLANSVRAGELFF

J: TRBJ2-3
V: TRBV5-6
CDR3: CASSFGTGGALYTQYF

J: TRBJ2-1
V: TRBV30
CDR3: CAWNGIPNDEQFF

J: TRBJ1-4
V: TRBV5-6
CDR3: CASSSGTGGVGEKLFF

J: TRBJ1-2
V: TRBV19
CDR3: CASSPFSYGYTF

J: TRBJ2-1
V: TRBV6-5
CDR3: CASRQGLYNEQFF

J: TRBJ1-2
V: TRBV19
CDR3: CASSGTGFNYGYTF

J: TRBJ2-5
V: TRBV6-2/TRBV6-3
CDR3: CASSHSSEETQYF

J: TRBJ2-1
V: TRBV5-1
CDR3: CASSFTSGGYEQFF

J: TRBJ1-5
V: TRBV5-1
CDR3: CASSLESGGSQPQHF

J: TRBJ1-1
V: TRBV7-3
CDR3: CASSFGRNTEAFF